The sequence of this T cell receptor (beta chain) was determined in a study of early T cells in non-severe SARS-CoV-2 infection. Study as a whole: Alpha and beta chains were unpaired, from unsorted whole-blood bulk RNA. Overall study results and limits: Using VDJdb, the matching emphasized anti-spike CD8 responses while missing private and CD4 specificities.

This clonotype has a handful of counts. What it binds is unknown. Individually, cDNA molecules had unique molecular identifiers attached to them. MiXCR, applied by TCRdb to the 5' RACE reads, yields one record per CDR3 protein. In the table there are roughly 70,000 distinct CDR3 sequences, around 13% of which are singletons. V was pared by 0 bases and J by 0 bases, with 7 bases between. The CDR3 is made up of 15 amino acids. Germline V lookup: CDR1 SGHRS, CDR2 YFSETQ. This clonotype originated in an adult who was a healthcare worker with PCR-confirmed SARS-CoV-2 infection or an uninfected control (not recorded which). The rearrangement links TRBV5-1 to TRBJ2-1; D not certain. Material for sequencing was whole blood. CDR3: CASSLGWSSYNEQFF. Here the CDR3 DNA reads TGCGCCAGCAGCTTGGGGTGGAGCTCCTACAATGAGCAGTTCTTC.